The clone carrying this T cell receptor (beta chain) appeared a single time. The protocol was immunoSEQ multiplex PCR, while the TCRdb copy is restricted to in-frame clones and leaves out a portion. The sample contains under 200,000 clones, about 85% of which appear only once. From germline, CDR1 is MDHEN and CDR2 SYDVKM. CDR3 length: 11 amino acids. The V gene lost 6 bases and the J gene lost 7 bases, with 9 bases spanning the gap. These data are taken from a study of blood T cell repertoires in COVID-19. The clonotype comes from a woman in her forties or fifties who had recovered from COVID-19. J is TRBJ1-2 and V is TRBV28; the D gene is possibly TRBD1 (6 bases). Source material: PBMCs or T cells enriched from blood (not recorded which). CDR3 nucleotides: TGTGCCAGCAGGCTAGGGGGTGGCTACACCTTC. Protein: CASRLGGGYTF.